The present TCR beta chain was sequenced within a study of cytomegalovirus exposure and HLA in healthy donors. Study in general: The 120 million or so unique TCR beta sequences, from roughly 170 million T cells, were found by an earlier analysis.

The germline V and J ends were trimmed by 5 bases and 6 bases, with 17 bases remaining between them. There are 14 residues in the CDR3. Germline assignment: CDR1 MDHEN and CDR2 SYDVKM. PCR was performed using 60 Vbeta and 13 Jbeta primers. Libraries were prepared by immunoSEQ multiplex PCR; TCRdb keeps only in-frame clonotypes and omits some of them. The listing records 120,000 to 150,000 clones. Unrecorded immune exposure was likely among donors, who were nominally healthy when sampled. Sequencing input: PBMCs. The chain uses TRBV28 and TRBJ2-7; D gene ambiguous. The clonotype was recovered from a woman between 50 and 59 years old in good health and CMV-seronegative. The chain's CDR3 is CASSQSRGLSEQYF. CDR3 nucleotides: TGTGCCAGCAGTCAGTCGAGAGGCCTGAGCGAGCAGTACTTC.